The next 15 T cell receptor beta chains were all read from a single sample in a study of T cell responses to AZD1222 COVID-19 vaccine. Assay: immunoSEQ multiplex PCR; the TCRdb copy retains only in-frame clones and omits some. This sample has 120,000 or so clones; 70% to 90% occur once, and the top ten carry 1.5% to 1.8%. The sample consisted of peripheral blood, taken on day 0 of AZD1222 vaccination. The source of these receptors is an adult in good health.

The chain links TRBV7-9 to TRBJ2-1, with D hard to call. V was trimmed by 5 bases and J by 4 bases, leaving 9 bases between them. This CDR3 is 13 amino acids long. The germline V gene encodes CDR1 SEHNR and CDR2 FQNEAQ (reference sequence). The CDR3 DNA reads TGTGCCAGCAGCCATCACCCTTACAATGAGCAGTTCTTC. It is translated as CASSHHPYNEQFF. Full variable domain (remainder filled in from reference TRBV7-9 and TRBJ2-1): DTGVSQNPRHKITKRGQNVTFRCDPISEHNRLYWYRQTLGQGPEFLTYFQNEAQLEKSRLLSDRFSAERPKGSFSTLEIQRTEQGDSAMYLCASSHHPYNEQFFGPGTRLTVL.

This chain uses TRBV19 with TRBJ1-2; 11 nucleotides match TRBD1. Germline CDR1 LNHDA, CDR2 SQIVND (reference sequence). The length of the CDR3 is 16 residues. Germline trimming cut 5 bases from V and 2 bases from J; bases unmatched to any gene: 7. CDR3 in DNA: TGTGCCAGTAGTCGGGACAGGGGGAATGAAAACTATGGCTACACCTTC. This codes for CASSRDRGNENYGYTF.

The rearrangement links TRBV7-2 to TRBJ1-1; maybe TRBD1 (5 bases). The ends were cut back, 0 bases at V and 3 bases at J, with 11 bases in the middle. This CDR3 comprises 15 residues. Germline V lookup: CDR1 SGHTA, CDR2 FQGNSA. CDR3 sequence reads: CASSLAVLGHTEAFF. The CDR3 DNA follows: TGTGCCAGCAGCTTAGCCGTTCTGGGACACACTGAAGCTTTCTTT.

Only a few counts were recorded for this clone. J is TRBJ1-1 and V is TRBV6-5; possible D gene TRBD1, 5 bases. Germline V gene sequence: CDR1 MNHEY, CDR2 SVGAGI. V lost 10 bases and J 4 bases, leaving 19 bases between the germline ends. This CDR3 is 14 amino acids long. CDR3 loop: CATKDMEFGTEAFF. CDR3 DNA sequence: TGTGCCACAAAGGACATGGAATTTGGCACTGAAGCTTTCTTT.

Here the CDR3 DNA reads TGTGCCAGCAGCCTGAGCCGTGGGAACAATGAGCAGTTCTTC. Translating gives CASSLSRGNNEQFF. The rearrangement joins TRBV2 to TRBJ2-1; no definite D call. V lost 6 bases and J lost 5, with 14 bases in between. The CDR3 loop spans 14 amino acids. Looked up from germline, CDR1 is SNHLY and CDR2 is FYNNEI.

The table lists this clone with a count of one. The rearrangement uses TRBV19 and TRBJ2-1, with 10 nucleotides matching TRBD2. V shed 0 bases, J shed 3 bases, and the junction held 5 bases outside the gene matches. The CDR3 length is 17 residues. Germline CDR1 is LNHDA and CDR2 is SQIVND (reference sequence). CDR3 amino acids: CASSIDPGTSVYNEQFF. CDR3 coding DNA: TGTGCCAGTAGTATAGATCCCGGGACTAGCGTCTACAATGAGCAGTTCTTC.

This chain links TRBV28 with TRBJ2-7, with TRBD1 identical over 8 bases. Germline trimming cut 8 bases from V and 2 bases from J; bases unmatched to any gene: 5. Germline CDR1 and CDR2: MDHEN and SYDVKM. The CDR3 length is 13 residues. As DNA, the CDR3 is TGTGCCAGCCAACCGGGACAGGCCTACGAGCAGTACTTC. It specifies CASQPGQAYEQYF.

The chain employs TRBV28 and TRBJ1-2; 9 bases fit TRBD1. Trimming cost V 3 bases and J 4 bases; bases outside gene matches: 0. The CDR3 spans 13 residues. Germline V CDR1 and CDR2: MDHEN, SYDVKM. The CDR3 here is CASSLTGGYGYTF. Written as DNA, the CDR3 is TGTGCCAGCAGTTTGACAGGGGGCTATGGCTACACCTTC.

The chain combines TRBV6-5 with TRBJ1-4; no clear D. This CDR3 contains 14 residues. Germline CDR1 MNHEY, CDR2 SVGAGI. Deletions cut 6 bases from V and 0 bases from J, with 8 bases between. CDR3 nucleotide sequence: TGTGCCAGCAGCTCGCAAGCAACTAATGAAAAACTGTTTTTT. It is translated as CASSSQATNEKLFF.

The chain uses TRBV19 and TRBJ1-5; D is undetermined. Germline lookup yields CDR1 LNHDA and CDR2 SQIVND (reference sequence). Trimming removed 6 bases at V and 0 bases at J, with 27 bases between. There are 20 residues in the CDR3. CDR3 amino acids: CASRYAAGSYEAYSNQPQHF. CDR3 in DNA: TGTGCCAGTAGGTACGCTGCGGGGAGCTACGAAGCTTATAGCAATCAGCCCCAGCATTTT.

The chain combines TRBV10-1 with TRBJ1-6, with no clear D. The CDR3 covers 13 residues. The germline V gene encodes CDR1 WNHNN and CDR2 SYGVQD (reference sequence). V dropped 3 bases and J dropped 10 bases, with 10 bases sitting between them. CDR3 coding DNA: TGCGCCAGCAGTGATGGGGTAGACTCACCCCTCCACTTT. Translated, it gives CASSDGVDSPLHF.

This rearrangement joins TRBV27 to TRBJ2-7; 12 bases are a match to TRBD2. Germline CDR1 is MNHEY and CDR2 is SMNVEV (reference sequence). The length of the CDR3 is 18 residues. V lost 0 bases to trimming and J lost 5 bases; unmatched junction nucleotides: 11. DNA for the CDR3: TGTGCCAGCAGTTTATCGGGACAGTCCCTAGCGGGAGGGAACGAGCAGTACTTC. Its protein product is CASSLSGQSLAGGNEQYF.

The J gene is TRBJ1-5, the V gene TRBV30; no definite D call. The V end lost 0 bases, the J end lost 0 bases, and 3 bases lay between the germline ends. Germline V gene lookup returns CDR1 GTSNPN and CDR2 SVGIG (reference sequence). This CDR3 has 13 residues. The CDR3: CAWSVNSNQPQHF. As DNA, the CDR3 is TGTGCCTGGAGTGTAAATAGCAATCAGCCCCAGCATTTT.

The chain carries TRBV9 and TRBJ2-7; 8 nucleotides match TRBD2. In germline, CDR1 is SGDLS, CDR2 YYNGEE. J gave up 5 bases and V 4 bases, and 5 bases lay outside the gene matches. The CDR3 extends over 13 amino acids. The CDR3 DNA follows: TGTGCCAGCAGCAACCCCGGGGGGGACGAGCAGTACTTC. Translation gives CASSNPGGDEQYF.

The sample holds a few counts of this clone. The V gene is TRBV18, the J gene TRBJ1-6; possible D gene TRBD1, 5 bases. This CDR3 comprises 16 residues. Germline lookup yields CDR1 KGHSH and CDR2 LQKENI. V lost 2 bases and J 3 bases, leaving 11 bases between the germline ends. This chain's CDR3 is CASSPNSGLYNSPLHF. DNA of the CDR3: TGTGCCAGCTCACCAAACTCGGGACTCTATAATTCACCCCTCCACTTT.